Described below is a single T cell receptor (beta chain) sequence and its context. This specimen belongs to a study of CD8 T cells in Susac syndrome. The CDR3 is made up of 15 amino acids. Germline assignment: CDR1 MRHNA and CDR2 SNTAGT. V dropped 3 bases and J dropped 3; count of bases not matched to a gene: 4. The RNA input was 0.5 to 1 ug, and it was reverse transcribed with random hexamers. TCRdb re-derived calls from the immunoSEQ multiplex PCR reads in MiXCR, one entry per CDR3 protein. There are roughly 80,000 distinct CDR3 sequences in the sample; around 94% occur only once, and 0.4% to 0.55% lies in the top ten.

The sequence was obtained from a human donor with Susac syndrome. Sequenced sample: CD8+ T cells from PBMCs. The V and J genes are TRBV6-4 and TRBJ2-2; the match to TRBD1 covers 7 bases. CDR3 nucleotides: TGTGCCAGCAGTGAAGAGGGGGCCGACACCGGGGAGCTGTTTTTT. Translation gives CASSEEGADTGELFF.